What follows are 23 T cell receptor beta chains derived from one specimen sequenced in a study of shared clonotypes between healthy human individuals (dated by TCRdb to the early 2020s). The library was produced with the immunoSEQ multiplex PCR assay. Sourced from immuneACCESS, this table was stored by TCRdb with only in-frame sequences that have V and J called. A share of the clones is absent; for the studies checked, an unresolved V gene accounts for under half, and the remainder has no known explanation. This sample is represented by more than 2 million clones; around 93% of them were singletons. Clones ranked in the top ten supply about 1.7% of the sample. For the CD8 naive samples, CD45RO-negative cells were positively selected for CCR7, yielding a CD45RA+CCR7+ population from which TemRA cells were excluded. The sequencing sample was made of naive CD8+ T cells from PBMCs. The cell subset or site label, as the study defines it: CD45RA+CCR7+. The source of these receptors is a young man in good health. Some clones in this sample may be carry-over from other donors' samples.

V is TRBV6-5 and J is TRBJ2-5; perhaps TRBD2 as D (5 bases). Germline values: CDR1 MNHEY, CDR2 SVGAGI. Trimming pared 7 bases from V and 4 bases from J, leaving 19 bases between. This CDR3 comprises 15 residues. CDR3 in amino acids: CASNLLGGSIETQYF. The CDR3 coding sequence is TGTGCCAGCAACCTCCTAGGCGGGTCTATAGAGACCCAGTACTTC.

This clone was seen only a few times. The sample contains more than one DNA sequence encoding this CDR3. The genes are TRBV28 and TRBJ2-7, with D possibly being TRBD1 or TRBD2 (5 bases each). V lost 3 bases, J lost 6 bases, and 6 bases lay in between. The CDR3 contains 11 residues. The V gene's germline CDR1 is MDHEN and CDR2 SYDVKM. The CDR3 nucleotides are TGTGCCAGCAGTTTGGGGGTCGAGCAGTACTTC. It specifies CASSLGVEQYF.

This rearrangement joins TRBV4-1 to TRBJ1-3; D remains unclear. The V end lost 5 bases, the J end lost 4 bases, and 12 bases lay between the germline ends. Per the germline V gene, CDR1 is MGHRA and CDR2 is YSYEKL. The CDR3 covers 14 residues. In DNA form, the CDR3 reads TGCGCCAGCAGCTTAGGGAACGACGGAAACACCATATATTTT. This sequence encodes CASSLGNDGNTIYF.

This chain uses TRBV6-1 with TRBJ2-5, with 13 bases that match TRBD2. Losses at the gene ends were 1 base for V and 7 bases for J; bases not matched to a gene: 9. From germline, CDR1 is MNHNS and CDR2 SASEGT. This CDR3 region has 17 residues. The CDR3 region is CASSEGGGLAGWRTQYF. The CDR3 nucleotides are TGTGCCAGCAGTGAAGGTGGGGGACTAGCGGGGTGGCGGACCCAGTACTTC.

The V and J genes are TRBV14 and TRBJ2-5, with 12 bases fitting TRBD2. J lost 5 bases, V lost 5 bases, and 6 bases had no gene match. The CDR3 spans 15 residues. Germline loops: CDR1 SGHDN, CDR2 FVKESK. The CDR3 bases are TGTGCCAGCAGCTCTCGACTAGCGGGAGTGGAGACCCAGTACTTC. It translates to CASSSRLAGVETQYF.

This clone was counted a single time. The CDR3 DNA sequence: TGTGCCAGCAGCTTTAGCACCGAGAACACTGAAGCTTTCTTT. This translates into CASSFSTENTEAFF. The chain employs TRBV7-8 and TRBJ1-1; no definite D call. The V and J ends lost 3 bases and 1 base respectively, with 9 bases between them. The CDR3 is 14 residues long. Germline CDR1 SGHVS, CDR2 FQNEAQ. Combining the CDR3 with reference TRBV7-8 and TRBJ1-1 gives the whole variable domain GAGVSQSPRYKVAKRGQDVALRCDPISGHVSLFWYQQALGQGPEFLTYFQNEAQLDKSGLPSDRFFAERPEGSVSTLKIQRTQQEDSAVYLCASSFSTENTEAFFGQGTRLTVV.

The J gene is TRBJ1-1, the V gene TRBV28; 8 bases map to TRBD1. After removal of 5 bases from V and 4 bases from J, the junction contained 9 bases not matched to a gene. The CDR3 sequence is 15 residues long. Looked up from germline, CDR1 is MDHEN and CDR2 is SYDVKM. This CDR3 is CASSTRGLGLTEAFF. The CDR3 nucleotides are TGTGCCAGCAGTACCAGGGGGCTGGGGCTCACTGAAGCTTTCTTT.

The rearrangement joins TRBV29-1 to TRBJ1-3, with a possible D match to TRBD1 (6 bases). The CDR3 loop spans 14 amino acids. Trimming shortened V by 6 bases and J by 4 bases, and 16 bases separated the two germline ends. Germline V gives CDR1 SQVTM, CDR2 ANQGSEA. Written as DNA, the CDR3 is TGCAGCGTACCTATACAGGGTCCGGGAAACACCATATATTTT. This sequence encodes CSVPIQGPGNTIYF.

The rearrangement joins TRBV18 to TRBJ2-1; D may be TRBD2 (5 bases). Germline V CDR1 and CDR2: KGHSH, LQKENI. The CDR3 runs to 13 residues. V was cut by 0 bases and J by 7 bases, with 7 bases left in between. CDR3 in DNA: TGTGCCAGCTCACCACCGTCGGGGAATGAGCAGTTCTTC. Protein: CASSPPSGNEQFF.

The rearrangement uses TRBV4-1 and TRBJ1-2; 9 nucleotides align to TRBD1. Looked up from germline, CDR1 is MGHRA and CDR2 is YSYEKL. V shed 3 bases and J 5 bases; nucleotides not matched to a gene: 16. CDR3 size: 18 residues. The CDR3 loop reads CASSQMVLVGQGKYGYTF. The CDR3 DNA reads TGCGCCAGCAGCCAGATGGTTCTTGTGGGACAGGGCAAATATGGCTACACCTTC.

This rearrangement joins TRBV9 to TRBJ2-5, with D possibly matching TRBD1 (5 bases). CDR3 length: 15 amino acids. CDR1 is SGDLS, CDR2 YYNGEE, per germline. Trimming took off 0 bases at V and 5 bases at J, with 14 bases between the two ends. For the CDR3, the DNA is TGTGCCAGCAGCGTAGGATGGAACCCAGGGGAGACCCAGTACTTC. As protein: CASSVGWNPGETQYF. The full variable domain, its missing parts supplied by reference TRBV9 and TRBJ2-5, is DSGVTQTPKHLITATGQRVTLRCSPRSGDLSVYWYQQSLDQGLQFLIQYYNGEERAKGNILERFSAQQFPDLHSELNLSSLELGDSALYFCASSVGWNPGETQYFGPGTRLLVL.

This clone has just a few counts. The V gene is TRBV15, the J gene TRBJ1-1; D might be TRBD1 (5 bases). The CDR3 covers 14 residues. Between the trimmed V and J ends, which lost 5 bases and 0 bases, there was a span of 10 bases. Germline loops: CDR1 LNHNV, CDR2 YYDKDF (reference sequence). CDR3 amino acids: CATSGRDVNTEAFF. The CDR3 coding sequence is TGTGCCACCAGCGGACGGGACGTGAACACTGAAGCTTTCTTT.

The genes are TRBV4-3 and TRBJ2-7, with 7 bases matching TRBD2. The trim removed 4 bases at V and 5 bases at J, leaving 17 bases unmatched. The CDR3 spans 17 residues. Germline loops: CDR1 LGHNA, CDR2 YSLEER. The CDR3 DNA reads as TGCGCCAGCAGCCCCGACCCTGGGGGAGGGCCCGGGGACGAGCAGTACTTC. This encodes CASSPDPGGGPGDEQYF.

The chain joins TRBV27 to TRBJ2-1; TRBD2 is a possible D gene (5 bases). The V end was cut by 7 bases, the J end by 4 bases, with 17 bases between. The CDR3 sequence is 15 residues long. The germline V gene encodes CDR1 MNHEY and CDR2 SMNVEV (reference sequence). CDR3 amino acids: CASTPRADKYNEQFF. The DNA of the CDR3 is TGTGCCAGCACCCCGAGGGCGGATAAATACAATGAGCAGTTCTTC.

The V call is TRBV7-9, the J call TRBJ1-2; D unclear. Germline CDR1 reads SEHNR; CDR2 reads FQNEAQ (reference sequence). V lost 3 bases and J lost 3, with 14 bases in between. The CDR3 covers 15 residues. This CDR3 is CASSFLVGFDYGYTF. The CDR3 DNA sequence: TGTGCCAGCAGCTTCCTGGTCGGTTTCGACTATGGCTACACCTTC.

The CDR3 is CASTGQGGNTIYF. The CDR3 DNA reads as TGTGCCAGCACAGGACAGGGAGGGAACACCATATATTTT. The genes are TRBV9 and TRBJ1-3; 8 nucleotides agree with TRBD1. Germline CDR1 reads SGDLS; CDR2 reads YYNGEE. J gave up 7 bases and V 6 bases, and 6 bases lay outside the gene matches. CDR3 length: 13 amino acids. Filled out from reference TRBV9 and TRBJ1-3, the complete variable domain reads DSGVTQTPKHLITATGQRVTLRCSPRSGDLSVYWYQQSLDQGLQFLIQYYNGEERAKGNILERFSAQQFPDLHSELNLSSLELGDSALYFCASTGQGGNTIYFGEGSWLTVV.

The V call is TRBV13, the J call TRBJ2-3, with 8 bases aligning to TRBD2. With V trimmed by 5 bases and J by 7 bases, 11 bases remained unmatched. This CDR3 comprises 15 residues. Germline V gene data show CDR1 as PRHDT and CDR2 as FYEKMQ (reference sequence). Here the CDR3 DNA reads TGTGCCAGCAGCATTAGCGGGACCGAGGCTAATACGCAGTATTTT. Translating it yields CASSISGTEANTQYF.

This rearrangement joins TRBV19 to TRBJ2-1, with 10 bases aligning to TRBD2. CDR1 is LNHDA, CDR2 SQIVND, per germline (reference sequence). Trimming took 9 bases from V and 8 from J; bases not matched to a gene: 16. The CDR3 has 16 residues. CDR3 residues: CASRASGSLGYYEQFF. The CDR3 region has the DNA TGTGCCAGCCGCGCTAGCGGGAGTCTCGGTTATTATGAGCAGTTCTTC. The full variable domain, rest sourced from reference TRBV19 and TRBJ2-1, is DGGITQSPKYLFRKEGQNVTLSCEQNLNHDAMYWYRQDPGQGLRLIYYSQIVNDFQKGDIAEGYSVSREKKESFPLTVTSAQKNPTAFYLCASRASGSLGYYEQFFGPGTRLTVL.

The CDR3 coding sequence is TGTGCCAGCAGCTTTTTTAAGGCGCCCCCGTCAGAGAGCACAGATACGCAGTATTTT. This encodes CASSFFKAPPSESTDTQYF. The chain links TRBV7-9 to TRBJ2-3; D ambiguous. The CDR3 consists of 19 residues. V lost 3 bases and J 0 bases, leaving 22 bases between the germline ends. The germline CDR1 and CDR2 sequences are SEHNR and FQNEAQ (reference sequence).

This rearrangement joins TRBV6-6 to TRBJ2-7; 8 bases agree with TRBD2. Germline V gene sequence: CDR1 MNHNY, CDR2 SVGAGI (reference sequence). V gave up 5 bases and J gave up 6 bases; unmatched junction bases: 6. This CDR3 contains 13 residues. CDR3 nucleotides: TGTGCCAGCAGTCACGCGGGGGGTGGCGAGCAGTACTTC. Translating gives CASSHAGGGEQYF.

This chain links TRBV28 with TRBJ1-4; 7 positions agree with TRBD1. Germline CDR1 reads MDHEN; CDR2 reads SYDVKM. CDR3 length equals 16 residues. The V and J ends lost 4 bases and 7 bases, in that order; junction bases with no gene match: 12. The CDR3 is CASSSLWDSGGEKLFF. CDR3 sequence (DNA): TGTGCCAGCAGTTCGCTTTGGGACAGTGGGGGTGAAAAACTGTTTTTT.

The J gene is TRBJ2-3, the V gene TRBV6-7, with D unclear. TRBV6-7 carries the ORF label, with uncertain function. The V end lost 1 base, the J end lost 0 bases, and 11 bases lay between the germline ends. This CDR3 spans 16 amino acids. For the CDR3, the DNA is TGTGCCAGCAGTTACTTTGGCTCGGTAAGCACAGATACGCAGTATTTT. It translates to CASSYFGSVSTDTQYF.

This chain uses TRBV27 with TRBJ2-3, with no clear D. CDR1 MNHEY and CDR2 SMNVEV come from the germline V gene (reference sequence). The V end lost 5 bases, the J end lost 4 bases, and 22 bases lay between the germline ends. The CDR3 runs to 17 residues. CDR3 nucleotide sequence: TGTGCCAGCAGTCCAGGACCCCTACAGAACCCCTCAGATACGCAGTATTTT. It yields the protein CASSPGPLQNPSDTQYF.